This TCR beta chain was sequenced for a study of OX40 agonist ivuxolimab in advanced cancers. The CDR3 has 15 residues. Per the germline V gene, CDR1 is LGHNA and CDR2 is YNFKEQ. Between the trimmed V and J ends, which lost 0 bases and 4 bases, there was a span of 12 bases. Data came from immunoSEQ multiplex PCR; TCRdb stores just in-frame clones and leaves some out. The sample has over 45,000 clones, 80% to 85% seen once. Points from the study as a whole: Circulating CD4+ and CD8+ T cells showed clonal expansion by week 6 at 0.1 to 3.0 mg/kg. Some nonresponders additionally presented with little normalized T-cell clonal expansion.

Worth noting for this clone: What it recognizes is unknown.

The clonotype originates from an adult with an advanced solid tumor such as melanoma, head and neck, liver or kidney cancer. The chain links TRBV4-2 to TRBJ1-2, with D possibly TRBD1 on 6 matching bases. This specimen consisted of CD4+ or CD8+ T cells sorted from blood, obtained in a trial of the OX40 agonist ivuxolimab. CDR3 DNA sequence: TGTGCCAGCAGCCAAGACCAAGCAGGGGCCTATGGCTACACCTTC. Translating it yields CASSQDQAGAYGYTF.